Below are 15 T cell receptor beta chains sequenced from a single sample in a study of blood T cell repertoires in COVID-19. Produced via immunoSEQ multiplex PCR; TCRdb's table is partial and in-frame only. The sample contains more than 250,000 clones, about nine tenths of which appear only once. Sequenced input: peripheral blood. Receptor source: a man aged 45-60 years with active or convalescent COVID-19.

This clone was detected only once. The rearrangement uses TRBV15 and TRBJ2-7, with D unclear. Trimming cost V 1 base and J 4 bases, with 11 bases left between them. There are 14 residues in the CDR3. Germline lookup yields CDR1 LNHNV and CDR2 YYDKDF (reference sequence). The CDR3 region is CATSRVTENYEQYF. In nucleotides, the CDR3 is TGTGCCACCAGCAGAGTCACAGAAAATTACGAGCAGTACTTC.

V is TRBV28 and J is TRBJ2-6; D perhaps matches TRBD2 (5 bases). V lost 7 bases and J 0 bases, leaving 13 bases between the germline ends. Germline V CDR1 and CDR2: MDHEN, SYDVKM. The CDR3 runs to 16 residues. The CDR3 loop reads CASISPGSSGANVLTF. DNA for the CDR3: TGTGCCAGCATCTCCCCTGGGAGCTCTGGGGCCAACGTCCTGACTTTC. Drawing the rest from reference TRBV28 and TRBJ2-6, the complete variable domain is DVKVTQSSRYLVKRTGEKVFLECVQDMDHENMFWYRQDPGLGLRLIYFSYDVKMKEKGDIPEGYSVSREKKERFSLILESASTNQTSMYLCASISPGSSGANVLTFGAGSRLTVL.

The V gene is TRBV2, the J gene TRBJ2-7; 8 bases map to TRBD2. V shed 6 bases and J 5 bases; nucleotides not matched to a gene: 3. Germline V gene data show CDR1 as SNHLY and CDR2 as FYNNEI. The CDR3 is 12 amino acids. DNA of the CDR3: TGTGCCAGCAGCAATAGCGGGAACGAGCAGTACTTC. Translation gives CASSNSGNEQYF.

The chain recombines TRBV2 with TRBJ2-2, with D uncertain. Per germline, CDR1 SNHLY and CDR2 FYNNEI. The CDR3 runs to 14 residues. V was pared by 3 bases and J by 4 bases, with 9 bases between. The CDR3 reads CASSERQITGELFF. The CDR3 DNA reads TGTGCCAGCAGTGAGAGGCAGATCACCGGGGAGCTGTTTTTT.

J is TRBJ2-7 and V is TRBV28; D gene ambiguous. Germline CDR1 reads MDHEN; CDR2 reads SYDVKM. Trimming took 5 bases from V and 3 from J, leaving 8 bases between them. This CDR3 is 12 amino acids long. DNA for the CDR3: TGTGCCAGCAGTCGCCCAGGCTACGAGCAGTACTTC. Amino acid sequence: CASSRPGYEQYF.

In DNA form, the CDR3 reads TGTGCCAGCAGAGGCACAGACCAAGAGACCCAGTACTTC. It yields the protein CASRGTDQETQYF. The genes are TRBV2 and TRBJ2-5; D gene uncertain. Trimming removed 6 bases from V and 0 bases from J, with 8 bases in between. The CDR3 is 13 residues long. Germline V lookup: CDR1 SNHLY, CDR2 FYNNEI.

This clone was seen a single time. The chain couples TRBV2 to TRBJ1-6, with D tentatively TRBD1 (5 bases). CDR1 and CDR2 from the germline V gene are SNHLY and FYNNEI. Trimming removed 6 bases at V and 8 bases at J, with 17 bases between. The CDR3 has 15 amino acids. CDR3 residues: CASSPTGGSYSPLHF. CDR3 nucleotide sequence: TGTGCCAGCAGCCCAACAGGAGGGAGTTATTCACCCCTCCACTTT.

This clone was seen a few times. The chain uses TRBV4-2 and TRBJ1-3, with D uncertain. The germline V and J ends were trimmed by 0 bases and 2 bases, with 5 bases remaining between them. Germline loops: CDR1 LGHNA, CDR2 YNFKEQ. The CDR3 length is 14 residues. The CDR3 spells CASSQESAGNTIYF. DNA for the CDR3: TGTGCCAGCAGCCAAGAGTCAGCTGGAAACACCATATATTTT.

The rearrangement uses TRBV18 and TRBJ2-7; D possibly corresponds to TRBD2 (6 bases). CDR1 is KGHSH and CDR2 is LQKENI in the germline V gene. Trimming took off 1 base at V and 1 base at J, with 11 bases between the two ends. This CDR3 has 15 residues. The CDR3 here is CASSPQGLRSYEQYF. CDR3 nucleotide sequence: TGTGCCAGCTCACCACAGGGACTCCGGTCCTACGAGCAGTACTTC. Full variable domain (rest looked up from reference TRBV18 and TRBJ2-7): NAGVMQNPRHLVRRRGQEARLRCSPMKGHSHVYWYRQLPEEGLKFMVYLQKENIIDESGMPKERFSAEFPKEGPSILRIQQVVRGDSAAYFCASSPQGLRSYEQYFGPGTRLTVT.

This chain links TRBV6-2 or TRBV6-3 with TRBJ1-2, with unresolved D. The CDR3 has 12 amino acids. The germline V gene encodes CDR1 MNHEY and CDR2 SVGEGT. With 5 bases removed from V and 7 bases from J, the gap between germline ends came to 11 bases. The CDR3 reads CASSPGILGYTF. The CDR3 DNA reads as TGTGCCAGCAGTCCGGGTATTCTTGGCTACACCTTC.

This chain links TRBV27 with TRBJ2-1, with 11 bases lining up with TRBD1. Trimming at V came to 2 bases and at J to 7 bases, leaving 1 base not matched to a gene. The germline V gene has CDR1 MNHEY and CDR2 SMNVEV (reference sequence). This CDR3 contains 14 residues. The CDR3 sequence is CASSLGTGGNEQFF. CDR3 bases: TGTGCCAGCAGTTTAGGGACAGGGGGTAATGAGCAGTTCTTC.

The chain links TRBV2 to TRBJ2-7; 9 positions agree with TRBD1. V gave up 8 bases and J gave up 8 bases; unmatched junction bases: 10. The germline V gene has CDR1 SNHLY and CDR2 FYNNEI. This CDR3 contains 13 residues. The chain's CDR3 is CASGDRELTKQYF. CDR3 bases: TGTGCCAGCGGGGACAGGGAACTTACGAAGCAGTACTTC.

Remarks on this clone: Other DNA sequences in this sample translate to the same CDR3. The V and J genes are TRBV6-1 and TRBJ1-2, with 7 positions matching TRBD1. J lost 2 bases, V lost 6 bases, and 3 bases had no gene match. Germline V gene lookup returns CDR1 MNHNS and CDR2 SASEGT. This CDR3 region has 13 residues. CDR3 nucleotides: TGTGCCAGCAGCGAGGGACAGAACTATGGCTACACCTTC. Amino acid sequence: CASSEGQNYGYTF.

This chain links TRBV7-3 with TRBJ2-1; 7 bases fit TRBD2. Trimming at V came to 5 bases and at J to 2 bases, leaving 6 bases not matched to a gene. This CDR3 region has 15 residues. Germline CDR1 reads SGHTA; CDR2 reads FQGTGA. This chain's CDR3 is CASSQAGGTYNEQFF. CDR3 nucleotides: TGTGCCAGCAGCCAGGCCGGGGGGACCTACAATGAGCAGTTCTTC.

This clone was counted once. The chain joins TRBV18 to TRBJ1-2, with 7 bases lining up with TRBD1. Trimming removed 3 bases from V and 4 bases from J; junction bases left unmatched: 5. This CDR3 contains 14 residues. The germline gives CDR1 KGHSH, CDR2 LQKENI. The DNA of the CDR3 is TGTGCCAGCTCACCCGGACAGGCGGGCTATGGCTACACCTTC. Translated: CASSPGQAGYGYTF. Full variable domain (remainder filled in from reference TRBV18 and TRBJ1-2): NAGVMQNPRHLVRRRGQEARLRCSPMKGHSHVYWYRQLPEEGLKFMVYLQKENIIDESGMPKERFSAEFPKEGPSILRIQQVVRGDSAAYFCASSPGQAGYGYTFGSGTRLTVV.